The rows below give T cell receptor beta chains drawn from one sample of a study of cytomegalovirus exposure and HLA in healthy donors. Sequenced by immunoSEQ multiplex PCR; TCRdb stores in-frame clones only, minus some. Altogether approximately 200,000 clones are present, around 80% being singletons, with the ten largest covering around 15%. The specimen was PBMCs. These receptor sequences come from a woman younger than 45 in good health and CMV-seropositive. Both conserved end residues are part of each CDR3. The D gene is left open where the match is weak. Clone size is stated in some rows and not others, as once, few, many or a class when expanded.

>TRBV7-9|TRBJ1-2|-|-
TGTGCCAGCAGCCAAGATGGGCTGGACTATGGCTACACCTTC
CASSQDGLDYGYTF
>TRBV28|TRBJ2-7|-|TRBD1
TGTGCCAGCAGTTTAGGGGGACAGGCTACCTACGAGCAGTACTTC
CASSLGGQATYEQYF
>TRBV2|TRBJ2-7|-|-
TGTGCCAGCAGTGATCCAGGGAATTACGAGCAGTACTTC
CASSDPGNYEQYF
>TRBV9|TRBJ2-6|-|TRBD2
TGTGCCAGCAGCATCAGGGTGGGGAGGGACGGAGAGCCTGGGGCCAACGTCCTGACTTTC
CASSIRVGRDGEPGANVLTF
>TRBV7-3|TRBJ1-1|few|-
TGTGCCAGCAGCTCCGAGACAACGAACACTGAAGCTTTCTTT
CASSSETTNTEAFF
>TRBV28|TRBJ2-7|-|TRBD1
TGTGCCAGCAGTTCGTATACCGGGACAGGGACTTCCTACGAGCAGTACTTC
CASSSYTGTGTSYEQYF
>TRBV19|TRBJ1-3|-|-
TGTGCCAGTACCCCAGGGACACCTGGAAACACCATATATTTT
CASTPGTPGNTIYF
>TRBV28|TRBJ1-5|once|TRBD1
TGTGCCAGCACCCCGGGACAGGGAGATCAGCCCCAGCATTTT
CASTPGQGDQPQHF
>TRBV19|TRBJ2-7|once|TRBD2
TGTGCCAGTAGTATAAGACTAGCGGGAACCTCCTACGAGCAGTACTTC
CASSIRLAGTSYEQYF
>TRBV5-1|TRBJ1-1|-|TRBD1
TGCGCCAGCAGCACTGACAGGGGAGGAACTGAAGCTTTCTTT
CASSTDRGGTEAFF
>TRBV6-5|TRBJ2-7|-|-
TGTGCCTCCCGACGCGGGGAGGTTACCTACGAGCAGTACTTC
CASRRGEVTYEQYF
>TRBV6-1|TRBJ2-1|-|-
TGTGCCAGCAGTGAGCAACGGGGTACTAACAATGAGCAGTTCTTC
CASSEQRGTNNEQFF
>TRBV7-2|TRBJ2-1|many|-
TGTGCCAGCAGAATGGGAGGAGGGCTACTAGCCCGGGAGCAGTTCTTC
CASRMGGGLLAREQFF
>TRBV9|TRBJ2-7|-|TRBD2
TGTGCCAGCAGCGTAGGTGGACTAGCGGCAGAGCAGTACTTC
CASSVGGLAAEQYF
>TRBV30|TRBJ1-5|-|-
TGTGCCTGGGCCCCAGGGGAGGGGCAGCCCCAGCATTTT
CAWAPGEGQPQHF
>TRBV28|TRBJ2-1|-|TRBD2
TGTGCCAGCAGTCCTTTAGCGGGAGGGGAGAATGAGCAGTTCTTC
CASSPLAGGENEQFF
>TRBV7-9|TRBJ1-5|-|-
TGTGCCAGCAGCTCGCCGGGGCCCCAGCATTTT
CASSSPGPQHF
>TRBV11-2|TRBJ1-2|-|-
TGTGCCAGCAGCTTAGATCGGGAGTATGGCTACACCTTC
CASSLDREYGYTF
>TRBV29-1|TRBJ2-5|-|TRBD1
TGCAGCGTTCCGACAGGGGGTGGGCAAGAGACCCAGTACTTC
CSVPTGGGQETQYF
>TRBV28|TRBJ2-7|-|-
TGTGCCAGCAGTTTCTCCGGGACACCCCCCGAGCAGTACTTC
CASSFSGTPPEQYF
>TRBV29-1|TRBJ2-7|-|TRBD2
TGCAGCCTGAGACTAGCGGGAGACGCCGAGCAGTACTTC
CSLRLAGDAEQYF
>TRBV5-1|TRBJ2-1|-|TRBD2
TGCGCCAGCAGCCCGGAGGGAGGGGAGCAGTTCTTC
CASSPEGGEQFF
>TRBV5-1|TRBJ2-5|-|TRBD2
TGCGCCAGCAGCTTAGGTAGCGGGGGGACCCAAGAGACCCAGTACTTC
CASSLGSGGTQETQYF
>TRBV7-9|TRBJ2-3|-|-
TGTGCCAGCAGCTATGAGTACCCCACAGATACGCAGTATTTT
CASSYEYPTDTQYF
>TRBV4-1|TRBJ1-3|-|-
TGCGCCAGCAGCCAAGACAGGGAAGGAAACACCATATATTTT
CASSQDREGNTIYF
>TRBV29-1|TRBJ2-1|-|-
TGCAGCGTTGGAAACGCGGGATTGAGCTCCTACAATGAGCAGTTCTTC
CSVGNAGLSSYNEQFF
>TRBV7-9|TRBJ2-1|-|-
TGTGCCAGCAGCGCCAGCTCCTACAATGAGCAGTTCTTC
CASSASSYNEQFF
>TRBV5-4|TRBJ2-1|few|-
TGTGCCAGCAGCTTGGTGACTAGAGAGCAGTTCTTC
CASSLVTREQFF
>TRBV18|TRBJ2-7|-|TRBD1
TGTGCCAGCTCAGAAACCGGGACAGCTTACGAGCAGTACTTC
CASSETGTAYEQYF
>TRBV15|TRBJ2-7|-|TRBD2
TGTGCCACCAGCAGAGAGGGTCTAGCGGGAATGGGCGAGCAGTACTTC
CATSREGLAGMGEQYF
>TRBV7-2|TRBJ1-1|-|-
TGTGCCAGCAGCTTAAGTCTACAGGTGAACACTGAAGCTTTCTTT
CASSLSLQVNTEAFF